The clone carrying this T cell receptor (beta chain) was found many times. Sample time point: newly diagnosed GD, antithyroid drugs for less than 3 months. PBMC RNA was the source of the TCR library. Losses at the gene ends were 4 bases for V and 4 bases for J; bases not matched to a gene: 14. This CDR3 region has 18 residues. Germline V CDR1 and CDR2: MNHEY, SVGAGI. This record comes from a study of regulatory T cells in long-lasting Graves disease. With iRepertoire HTBI primers and Arm-PCR of CDR3 regions, TCR beta libraries were built. Original processing notes: The study identified more than 55 TRBV and 11 to 15 TRBJ segments across samples. TCRdb recomputed calls from the multiplex PCR reads with MiXCR, one row per CDR3 protein. TCRdb, not the original authors, processed these V and J calls. The data contain approximately 360,000 distinct CDR3 sequences, 10% to 15% of them singletons. These same data were also listed under a study on T cells in Graves' hyperthyroidism and ophthalmopathy.

The sample consisted of peripheral blood mononuclear cells (PBMCs), taken at new diagnosis, from a patient treated with antithyroid drugs. This rearrangement joins TRBV6-5 to TRBJ2-1; 9 nucleotides line up with TRBD2. The clonotype originates from a woman aged 18 to 35 with Graves disease. The CDR3 loop reads CASSWGVGFLAGYNEQFF. CDR3 sequence (DNA): TGTGCCAGCAGTTGGGGAGTAGGGTTTCTAGCGGGATACAATGAGCAGTTCTTC.